The 22 T cell receptor beta chains below all came from one sample that was sequenced in a study of cytomegalovirus exposure and HLA in healthy donors. Researchers ran the PCR with 60 Vbeta and 13 Jbeta primers. Here immunoSEQ multiplex PCR was the method, and the copy in TCRdb shows in-frame clones only, minus some. The sample lists about 170,000 clones, about 85% seen once, with approximately 2.5% in the top ten. Sample: PBMCs. The source of these receptors is a man aged 25-45 years in good health and CMV-seropositive.

This sequence joins TRBV11-3 and TRBJ2-1, with 9 bases lining up with TRBD1. The CDR3 is 18 amino acids. Unmatched junction bases numbered 9, after V lost 1 base and J lost 2 bases. Germline CDR1 is SGHNT and CDR2 is YENEEA. The CDR3 spells CASSLVRAGTGTYNEQFF. For the CDR3, the DNA is TGTGCCAGCAGCTTAGTCAGAGCCGGGACAGGGACCTACAATGAGCAGTTCTTC. The full variable domain, rest sourced from reference TRBV11-3 and TRBJ2-1, is EAGVVQSPRYKIIEKKQPVAFWCNPISGHNTLYWYLQNLGQGPELLIRYENEEAVDDSQLPKDRFSAERLKGVDSTLKIQPAELGDSAVYLCASSLVRAGTGTYNEQFFGPGTRLTVL.

This chain joins TRBV19 and TRBJ2-7, with no clear D. Germline V CDR1 and CDR2: LNHDA, SQIVND (reference sequence). V lost 0 bases and J lost 2, with 11 bases in between. The CDR3 has 15 residues. CDR3 region: CASSIDLGRTYEQYF. CDR3 DNA: TGTGCCAGTAGTATAGATCTTGGCCGCACCTACGAGCAGTACTTC. Drawing the rest from reference TRBV19 and TRBJ2-7, the complete variable domain is DGGITQSPKYLFRKEGQNVTLSCEQNLNHDAMYWYRQDPGQGLRLIYYSQIVNDFQKGDIAEGYSVSREKKESFPLTVTSAQKNPTAFYLCASSIDLGRTYEQYFGPGTRLTVT.

The V call is TRBV7-2, the J call TRBJ2-2; 7 bases align to TRBD2. Trimming took 5 bases from V and 4 from J; bases not matched to a gene: 4. In germline, CDR1 is SGHTA, CDR2 FQGNSA. The CDR3 has 14 amino acids. CDR3 residues: CASSPPGGTGELFF. As DNA, the CDR3 is TGTGCCAGCAGCCCTCCGGGGGGCACCGGGGAGCTGTTTTTT.

The chain uses TRBV6-1 and TRBJ1-4, with TRBD1 identical over 11 bases. The CDR3 length is 16 residues. Losses at the gene ends were 2 bases for V and 6 bases for J; bases not matched to a gene: 5. Germline assignment: CDR1 MNHNS and CDR2 SASEGT. The CDR3 loop is CASSERMGQGDEKLFF. For the CDR3, the DNA is TGTGCCAGCAGTGAAAGAATGGGACAGGGGGATGAAAAACTGTTTTTT.

The rearrangement uses TRBV19 and TRBJ2-1; 8 nucleotides match TRBD2. There are 16 residues in the CDR3. The junction had 9 bases not matched to a gene; V was cut back by 3 bases and J by 5 bases. Germline assignment: CDR1 LNHDA and CDR2 SQIVND (reference sequence). The CDR3 bases are TGTGCCAGTAGTATCGGGGGGGAAGGGCCCGACAATGAGCAGTTCTTC. It codes for CASSIGGEGPDNEQFF.

Notes on this clone: The sample holds other DNA sequences that translate to the same CDR3. The V call is TRBV14, the J call TRBJ2-5; D perhaps matches TRBD2 (6 bases). This CDR3 comprises 13 residues. V dropped 4 bases and J dropped 5 bases, with 11 bases sitting between them. Looked up from germline, CDR1 is SGHDN and CDR2 is FVKESK. The chain's CDR3 is CASSPDGGETQYF. The CDR3 DNA is TGTGCCAGCAGCCCTGATGGGGGGGAGACCCAGTACTTC.

This chain connects TRBV7-6 to TRBJ1-4, with D hard to call. The germline CDR1 and CDR2 sequences are SGHVS and FNYEAQ. V was clipped by 5 bases and J by 7 bases, with 11 bases between them. This CDR3 has 13 residues. The CDR3 DNA reads TGTGCCAGCAGCCGAGATCCCGGTGAAAAACTGTTTTTT. Protein: CASSRDPGEKLFF.

Regarding this clone: The final CDR3 position lacks the conserved phenylalanine or tryptophan, pointing to a likely read error. The limits of the CDR3 on the DNA are not certain, so only TCRdb's listed CDR3 is given. The chain couples TRBV7-8 to TRBJ2-7; the table's D call, TRBD2, was not checked against the DNA. The CDR3 extends over 14 residues, inclusive of both ends. CDR1 is SGHVS and CDR2 is FQNEAQ in the germline V gene. CDR3 sequence reads: CASSAFEGLAGVFL.

The table lists this clone with a few counts. The gene calls are TRBV11-3 and TRBJ1-1, with 7 bases fitting TRBD1. V gave up 5 bases and J gave up 3 bases; unmatched junction bases: 9. The CDR3 is 15 amino acids. Germline loops: CDR1 SGHNT, CDR2 YENEEA. The CDR3 coding sequence is TGTGCCAGCAGCCGAGCCGGACAGGCAGACACTGAAGCTTTCTTT. The encoded protein is CASSRAGQADTEAFF. Variable domain in full (rest from reference TRBV11-3 and TRBJ1-1): EAGVVQSPRYKIIEKKQPVAFWCNPISGHNTLYWYLQNLGQGPELLIRYENEEAVDDSQLPKDRFSAERLKGVDSTLKIQPAELGDSAVYLCASSRAGQADTEAFFGQGTRLTVV.

V usage is TRBV2 and J usage is TRBJ2-7, with TRBD1 as a possible D gene (6 bases). The CDR3 is 13 residues long. Trimming took 7 bases from V and 6 from J, leaving 16 bases between them. Germline V gene sequence: CDR1 SNHLY, CDR2 FYNNEI. This CDR3 is CASNRVSTGEQYF. In nucleotides, the CDR3 is TGTGCCAGCAACAGGGTCTCCACCGGCGAGCAGTACTTC.

The rearrangement uses TRBV2 and TRBJ2-3; a weak D match, TRBD2 (7 bases). V dropped 6 bases and J dropped 1 base, with 17 bases sitting between them. CDR3 size: 16 residues. Per the germline V gene, CDR1 is SNHLY and CDR2 is FYNNEI. The CDR3, as DNA: TGTGCCAGCAGCCTTAGCGTAGGGGGGGGCACAGATACGCAGTATTTT. Encoded protein: CASSLSVGGGTDTQYF.

V and J are TRBV27 and TRBJ2-5; D might be TRBD1 (5 bases). Trimming shortened V by 3 bases and J by 1 base, and 15 bases separated the two germline ends. The CDR3 has 16 residues. Germline V gene lookup returns CDR1 MNHEY and CDR2 SMNVEV (reference sequence). The DNA for the CDR3 is TGTGCCAGCAGTTTTGGGGCCCCCGGGCTCCAAGAGACCCAGTACTTC. This translates into CASSFGAPGLQETQYF.

J is TRBJ2-3 and V is TRBV4-1; 14 bases align to TRBD2. The CDR3 has 15 amino acids. Germline loops: CDR1 MGHRA, CDR2 YSYEKL. V gave up 6 bases and J gave up 6 bases; unmatched junction bases: 5. CDR3 sequence reads: CASSLGLAGGDTQYF. The CDR3 DNA reads as TGCGCCAGCAGTCTTGGACTAGCGGGAGGTGATACGCAGTATTTT.

The chain joins TRBV5-6 to TRBJ1-4; TRBD1 matches 7 bases. There are 15 residues in the CDR3. With 0 bases clipped from V and 8 bases from J, the junction kept 7 bases outside the gene matches. CDR1 is SGHDT and CDR2 is YYEEEE in the germline V gene. CDR3 DNA sequence: TGTGCCAGCAGCTTGGCACAGGGGATTGGGGAAAAACTGTTTTTT. Translated, it gives CASSLAQGIGEKLFF.

The V gene is TRBV5-1, the J gene TRBJ2-1; TRBD2 agrees at 12 bases. Germline CDR1 and CDR2: SGHRS and YFSETQ. There are 15 residues in the CDR3. V lost 2 bases to trimming and J lost 5 bases; unmatched junction nucleotides: 2. CDR3 residues: CASSFLAGGDNEQFF. DNA of the CDR3: TGCGCCAGCAGCTTTCTAGCGGGGGGGGACAATGAGCAGTTCTTC.

The chain has TRBV7-9 and TRBJ2-7, with 9 bases identical to TRBD2. The CDR3 length is 13 residues. Germline V gene data show CDR1 as SEHNR and CDR2 as FQNEAQ (reference sequence). The CDR3 DNA sequence: TGTTCCAGCAGTTCTAGCGGGACCTACGAGCAGTACGTC. Its translation: CSSSSSGTYEQYV.

The chain carries TRBV18 and TRBJ2-6, with D possibly being TRBD2 (6 bases). V lost 3 bases to trimming and J lost 0 bases, with 15 bases between them. Germline V lookup: CDR1 KGHSH, CDR2 LQKENI. The CDR3 contains 18 residues. This chain's CDR3 is CASSPPRGIYSGANVLTF. In nucleotides, the CDR3 is TGTGCCAGCTCACCGCCTCGGGGGATCTACTCTGGGGCCAACGTCCTGACTTTC.

The chain is built from TRBV25-1 and TRBJ2-2; TRBD1 matches 8 bases. CDR1 and CDR2 (germline): MGHDK, SYGVNS. The CDR3 totals 16 residues. V lost 3 bases and J lost 5; bases outside the gene matches: 8. The CDR3 nucleotides read TGTGCCAGCAGTGATGGAGACAGGGGTTGGACCGGGGAGCTGTTTTTT. Translated: CASSDGDRGWTGELFF.

This clone was observed a few times. This chain links TRBV18 with TRBJ1-4; the D gene is possibly TRBD1 (6 bases). Germline CDR1 KGHSH, CDR2 LQKENI. Trimming left V 3 bases short and J 4 bases short, with 12 bases between. CDR3 length: 15 residues. CDR3 bases: TGTGCCAGCTCACCTAGACAGGAATTTAATGAAAAACTGTTTTTT. The encoded protein is CASSPRQEFNEKLFF.

The chain carries TRBV6-1 and TRBJ2-1; D remains ambiguous. Germline V gene lookup returns CDR1 MNHNS and CDR2 SASEGT. CDR3 length: 14 residues. Trimming cost V 7 bases and J 9 bases, with 19 bases left between them. The CDR3: CASTFGSPKREQFF. The CDR3 nucleotides read TGTGCCAGCACGTTTGGCTCCCCCAAACGTGAGCAGTTCTTC.

This chain uses TRBV19 with TRBJ1-2, with TRBD1 matching 7 bases. This CDR3 has 15 amino acids. With 4 bases clipped from V and 2 bases from J, the junction kept 7 bases outside the gene matches. The germline V gene encodes CDR1 LNHDA and CDR2 SQIVND (reference sequence). DNA for the CDR3: TGTGCCAGTAGTAACGGGGACAGTAGGAACTATGGCTACACCTTC. Translation: CASSNGDSRNYGYTF.

The J gene is TRBJ2-3, the V gene TRBV6-6, with 10 bases that match TRBD2. In germline, CDR1 is MNHNY, CDR2 SVGAGI (reference sequence). This CDR3 contains 15 residues. J gave up 5 bases and V 0 bases, and 2 bases lay outside the gene matches. The CDR3 nucleotides are TGTGCCAGCAGTTACTCGGTAGCGGGAGGAGATACGCAGTATTTT. This translates into CASSYSVAGGDTQYF.